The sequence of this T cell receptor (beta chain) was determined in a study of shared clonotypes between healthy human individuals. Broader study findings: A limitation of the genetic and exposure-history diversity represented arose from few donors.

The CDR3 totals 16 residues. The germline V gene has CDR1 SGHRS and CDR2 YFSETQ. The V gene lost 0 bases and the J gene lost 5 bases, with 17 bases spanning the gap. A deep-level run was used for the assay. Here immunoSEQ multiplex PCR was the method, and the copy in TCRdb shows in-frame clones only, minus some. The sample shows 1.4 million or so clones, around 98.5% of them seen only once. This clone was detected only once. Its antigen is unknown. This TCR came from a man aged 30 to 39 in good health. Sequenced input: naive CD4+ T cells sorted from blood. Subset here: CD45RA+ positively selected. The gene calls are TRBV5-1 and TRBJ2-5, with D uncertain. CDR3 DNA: TGCGCCAGCAGCTTGGTTTCAGGACGGTATTCCGAGACCCAGTACTTC. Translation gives CASSLVSGRYSETQYF.